Presented here are 17 T cell receptor beta chains from one specimen sequenced in a study of cytotoxic CD8 clonotypes in ibrutinib-treated CLL. Sequenced by immunoSEQ multiplex PCR; TCRdb stores in-frame clones only, minus some. The table includes 140,000 or so clones, roughly three quarters detected once. The sequencing used PBMCs, collected after 12 months of ibrutinib treatment. Receptors originate from a human donor with chronic lymphocytic leukemia.

This clone came up a few times. V and J are TRBV2 and TRBJ2-5, with 7 bases matching TRBD2. Per germline, CDR1 SNHLY and CDR2 FYNNEI. The V and J ends lost 2 bases and 4 bases, in that order; junction bases with no gene match: 7. This CDR3 comprises 15 residues. The CDR3 DNA reads TGTGCCAGCAGTGAACTTCTGGGGGAGGGAGAGACCCAGTACTTC. Protein: CASSELLGEGETQYF. Looking up the rest from reference TRBV2 and TRBJ2-5 gives the full variable domain: EPEVTQTPSHQVTQMGQEVILRCVPISNHLYFYWYRQILGQKVEFLVSFYNNEISEKSEIFDDQFSVERPDGSNFTLKIRSTKLEDSAMYFCASSELLGEGETQYFGPGTRLLVL.

V and J are TRBV6-6 and TRBJ2-1, with 7 bases identical to TRBD2. With V trimmed by 5 bases and J by 5 bases, 9 bases remained unmatched. This CDR3 is built from 15 residues. Looked up from germline, CDR1 is MNHNY and CDR2 is SVGAGI (reference sequence). The CDR3 DNA follows: TGTGCCAGCAGTACGCGGGAGTTTAGCCACAATGAGCAGTTCTTC. Protein: CASSTREFSHNEQFF.

This chain joins TRBV27 and TRBJ2-3; D uncertain. The CDR3 sequence is 12 residues long. Trimming removed 5 bases at V and 1 base at J, with 4 bases between. CDR1 and CDR2 from the germline V gene are MNHEY and SMNVEV (reference sequence). CDR3 protein: CASSPRTDTQYF. The CDR3 DNA sequence: TGTGCCAGCAGTCCACGCACAGATACGCAGTATTTT.

V is TRBV7-2 and J is TRBJ2-1; TRBD2 matches 10 bases. The CDR3 is 15 amino acids. With 1 base clipped from V and 10 bases from J, the junction kept 7 bases outside the gene matches. The germline V gene encodes CDR1 SGHTA and CDR2 FQGNSA. CDR3 DNA: TGTGCCAGCAGCTTAGGCCTAGCGGGAGCACGAGAGCAGTTCTTC. Translation: CASSLGLAGAREQFF.

This clone has more than one count but fewer than ten. The rearrangement uses TRBV7-2 and TRBJ1-5; a weak D match, TRBD1 (5 bases). The germline V and J ends were trimmed by 0 bases and 6 bases, with 9 bases remaining between them. The CDR3 is 14 residues long. The germline gives CDR1 SGHTA, CDR2 FQGNSA. CDR3 sequence: CASSLARVGQPQHF. As DNA, the CDR3 is TGTGCCAGCAGCTTAGCCAGGGTCGGTCAGCCCCAGCATTTT.

The chain is built from TRBV5-4 and TRBJ2-7; 9 bases match TRBD2. Germline CDR1 reads SGHNT; CDR2 reads YYREEE (reference sequence). J lost 6 bases, V lost 3 bases, and 10 bases had no gene match. The CDR3 is made up of 15 amino acids. The CDR3 spells CASSYTVAGASEQYF. Here the CDR3 DNA reads TGTGCCAGCAGCTATACCGTAGCGGGAGCGAGCGAGCAGTACTTC.

This clone was seen only a few times. This chain links TRBV15 with TRBJ2-1; 11 bases align to TRBD2. This CDR3 contains 16 residues. Looked up from germline, CDR1 is LNHNV and CDR2 is YYDKDF (reference sequence). V shed 3 bases, J shed 1 base, and the junction held 2 bases outside the gene matches. CDR3 nucleotide sequence: TGTGCCACCAGCAGGACTAGCGGGAAGTCCTACAATGAGCAGTTCTTC. It translates to CATSRTSGKSYNEQFF.

This clone turned up a few times. The chain links TRBV4-2 to TRBJ1-1; D may be TRBD1 (5 bases). The CDR3 sequence is 16 residues long. The V end was cut by 0 bases, the J end by 1 base, with 12 bases between. CDR1 and CDR2 from the germline V gene are LGHNA and YNFKEQ. The CDR3 DNA sequence: TGTGCCAGCAGCCAAGATCCTGGGGCAAGGAACACTGAAGCTTTCTTT. It is translated as CASSQDPGARNTEAFF.

The chain is built from TRBV19 and TRBJ1-3; 8 bases fit TRBD1. The V gene's germline CDR1 is LNHDA and CDR2 SQIVND (reference sequence). This CDR3 comprises 17 residues. With V trimmed by 4 bases and J by 1 base, 9 bases remained unmatched. The CDR3 is CASSTTGTGLSGNTIYF. Here the CDR3 DNA reads TGTGCCAGTAGTACAACCGGGACAGGCCTTTCTGGAAACACCATATATTTT.

This clone was picked up a small number of times. The V call is TRBV18, the J call TRBJ2-7; D is possibly TRBD1 (6 bases). With 5 bases removed from V and 5 bases from J, the gap between germline ends came to 7 bases. The CDR3 length is 11 residues. Germline assignment: CDR1 KGHSH and CDR2 LQKENI. The CDR3 loop reads CASSTGNEQYF. The DNA of the CDR3 is TGTGCCAGCTCAACAGGGAACGAGCAGTACTTC.

The genes are TRBV19 and TRBJ1-2, with 9 bases identical to TRBD1. V was clipped by 4 bases and J by 4 bases; unmatched bases: 7. CDR1 is LNHDA and CDR2 is SQIVND in the germline V gene (reference sequence). The CDR3 consists of 15 residues. CDR3 in DNA: TGTGCCAGTAGTACCGGACAGGGGTCCGGCTATGGCTACACCTTC. Protein product: CASSTGQGSGYGYTF.

The J gene is TRBJ1-2, the V gene TRBV7-9, with D maybe TRBD1 (5 bases). V was cut by 7 bases and J by 6 bases, with 15 bases left in between. Germline V gene lookup returns CDR1 SEHNR and CDR2 FQNEAQ (reference sequence). This CDR3 has 13 amino acids. For the CDR3, the DNA is TGTGCCAGCACTGTAGGGGTGGGACATGGCTACACCTTC. It translates to CASTVGVGHGYTF.

V is TRBV19 and J is TRBJ1-2, with TRBD1 identical over 8 bases. Germline V gene data show CDR1 as LNHDA and CDR2 as SQIVND (reference sequence). Trimming took 0 bases from V and 7 from J; bases not matched to a gene: 1. This CDR3 is 13 amino acids long. The CDR3 DNA sequence: TGTGCCAGTAGTATAGAGGACAGGGTTGGCTACACCTTC. It specifies CASSIEDRVGYTF.

This chain links TRBV30 with TRBJ1-1; the D is unclear. V lost 0 bases and J lost 6, with 8 bases in between. In germline, CDR1 is GTSNPN, CDR2 SVGIG (reference sequence). The CDR3 consists of 12 residues. The chain's CDR3 is CAWSVPGPEAFF. The CDR3 nucleotides read TGTGCCTGGAGTGTACCCGGACCTGAAGCTTTCTTT.

V is TRBV27 and J is TRBJ2-7, with D hard to call. Per the germline V gene, CDR1 is MNHEY and CDR2 is SMNVEV (reference sequence). V lost 0 bases, J lost 0 bases, and 3 bases lay in between. The length of the CDR3 is 13 residues. The CDR3 sequence is CASSLSPSYEQYF. The CDR3 coding sequence is TGTGCCAGCAGTTTATCCCCCTCCTACGAGCAGTACTTC.

This chain uses TRBV30 with TRBJ2-4; D gene ambiguous. The CDR3 runs to 11 residues. The V end was cut by 0 bases, the J end by 7 bases, with 4 bases between. Per the germline V gene, CDR1 is GTSNPN and CDR2 is SVGIG (reference sequence). The CDR3 sequence: CAWSVENIQYF. The DNA for the CDR3 is TGTGCCTGGAGTGTCGAGAACATTCAGTACTTC.

This chain uses TRBV5-1 with TRBJ2-7, with unresolved D. The CDR3 extends over 14 amino acids. Trimming took 0 bases from V and 4 from J, leaving 11 bases between them. Germline V gene lookup returns CDR1 SGHRS and CDR2 YFSETQ. CDR3 nucleotide sequence: TGCGCCAGCAGCTTGGTAGGAACTGAATACGAGCAGTACTTC. Its translation is CASSLVGTEYEQYF.